These 26 T cell receptor beta chains were all obtained from the same sample, sequenced in a study of CD8 T cells in ankylosing spondylitis. Their antigen targets remain unknown. Study results and caveats: Typical of ankylosing spondylitis blood, it appeared, was a TCR beta motif of eight highly homologous variants.

TCRdb reanalysed the 5' RACE reads using MiXCR and keeps one entry per CDR3 protein. The sample has roughly 370,000 distinct CDR3 sequences, about a fifth seen once. What was sequenced was blood, either unsorted or a sorted T cell fraction (not recorded which). These receptors were collected from a male donor with ankylosing spondylitis.

The chain uses TRBV2 and TRBJ2-5; the match to TRBD1 covers 9 bases. The V gene end was trimmed by 4 bases and the J gene end by 5 bases; junction bases not matched to a gene: 11. CDR1 SNHLY and CDR2 FYNNEI come from the germline V gene. There are 16 residues in the CDR3. CDR3 amino acids: CASSGDRVHGGETQYF. DNA of the CDR3: TGTGCCAGCAGTGGGGACAGGGTGCACGGTGGGGAGACCCAGTACTTC. The full variable domain, with the rest looked up from reference TRBV2 and TRBJ2-5, is EPEVTQTPSHQVTQMGQEVILRCVPISNHLYFYWYRQILGQKVEFLVSFYNNEISEKSEIFDDQFSVERPDGSNFTLKIRSTKLEDSAMYFCASSGDRVHGGETQYFGPGTRLLVL.

The V gene is TRBV28, the J gene TRBJ2-2; D assignment may be TRBD1 or TRBD2 (6 bases each). V dropped 4 bases and J dropped 8 bases, with 17 bases sitting between them. The CDR3 extends over 15 amino acids. Germline assignment: CDR1 MDHEN and CDR2 SYDVKM. The CDR3 region has the DNA TGTGCCAGCAGTTCGCTCCCGGGGGCGGGTGGGGAGCTGTTTTTT. This gives the protein CASSSLPGAGGELFF.

The rearrangement joins TRBV5-1 to TRBJ2-3; the match to TRBD2 covers 7 bases. Germline lookup yields CDR1 SGHRS and CDR2 YFSETQ. The trim removed 4 bases at V and 0 bases at J, leaving 8 bases unmatched. The CDR3 loop spans 16 amino acids. The CDR3 reads CASSILLAPSTDTQYF. CDR3 bases: TGCGCCAGCAGCATCTTACTAGCGCCGAGCACAGATACGCAGTATTTT.

The CDR3 nucleotides are TGTGCCAGCAGCCAAGATTACGGGTCAACCTACGAGCAGTACTTC. Translation gives CASSQDYGSTYEQYF. V usage is TRBV3-1 and J usage is TRBJ2-7; D is unresolved. The CDR3 length is 15 residues. In germline, CDR1 is LGHDT, CDR2 YNNKEL (reference sequence). Deletions cut 0 bases from V and 2 bases from J, with 11 bases between.

A few counts support this clonotype. The rearrangement uses TRBV12-5 and TRBJ2-1, with 7 bases that match TRBD2. Per the germline V gene, CDR1 is LGHNT and CDR2 is FRNRAP. This CDR3 has 15 amino acids. With V trimmed by 4 bases and J by 9 bases, 12 bases remained unmatched. CDR3 in amino acids: CASGWGGTVEPEQFF. The CDR3 DNA sequence: TGTGCTAGTGGTTGGGGAGGGACGGTGGAACCTGAGCAGTTCTTC.

V and J are TRBV9 and TRBJ2-1; 8 nucleotides agree with TRBD2. The CDR3 contains 17 residues. Germline-derived CDR1 and CDR2 are SGDLS and YYNGEE. Trimming at V came to 0 bases and at J to 7 bases, leaving 12 bases not matched to a gene. CDR3 nucleotides: TGTGCCAGCAGCGTAGGCCCCCGGGGGGGGCCACAGAATGAGCAGTTCTTC. Protein sequence: CASSVGPRGGPQNEQFF.

This clonotype appeared many times. In nucleotides, the CDR3 is TGCAGCAATAGACTAGCGGGAGAAGAGACCCAGTACTTC. This codes for CSNRLAGEETQYF. J is TRBJ2-5 and V is TRBV29-1; 12 bases map to TRBD2. This CDR3 is built from 13 residues. The junction had 4 bases not matched to a gene; V was cut back by 8 bases and J by 3 bases. Germline assignment: CDR1 SQVTM and CDR2 ANQGSEA.

V usage is TRBV24-1 and J usage is TRBJ2-6, with 8 bases lining up with TRBD1. The trim removed 0 bases at V and 0 bases at J, leaving 6 bases unmatched. Per germline, CDR1 KGHDR and CDR2 SFDVKD. The CDR3 is 19 amino acids. The CDR3 DNA sequence: TGTGCCACCAGTGATTTGGTGGACAGGGAGAGCTCTGGGGCCAACGTCCTGACTTTC. As protein: CATSDLVDRESSGANVLTF.

This clonotype was found a few times. CDR3 amino acids: CASSLIGGNPTGELFF. The CDR3 region has the DNA TGTGCCAGCAGCTTGATAGGGGGCAATCCCACCGGGGAGCTGTTTTTT. The chain is built from TRBV7-2 and TRBJ2-2, with 7 nucleotides matching TRBD1. This CDR3 is 16 amino acids long. The germline CDR1 and CDR2 sequences are SGHTA and FQGNSA. With V trimmed by 3 bases and J by 4 bases, 8 bases remained unmatched.

This clonotype was seen a handful of times. This sequence joins TRBV6-2 or TRBV6-3 and TRBJ1-5, with a weak D call TRBD1 (5 bases). The CDR3 extends over 15 amino acids. The germline V and J ends were trimmed by 5 bases and 2 bases, with 13 bases remaining between them. Germline CDR1 and CDR2: MNHEY and SVGEGT. In DNA, the CDR3 is TGTGCCAGCAGTCCAGGACACCTTGGCAATCAGCCCCAGCATTTT. Its translation is CASSPGHLGNQPQHF.

The sample holds many counts of this clonotype. This chain uses TRBV12-3 or TRBV12-4 with TRBJ1-1; D is undetermined. CDR3 size: 14 residues. Deletions cut 8 bases from V and 1 base from J, with 14 bases between. CDR3 sequence (DNA): TGTGCCAGCGGACGCCTCTTGGGGAACACTGAAGCTTTCTTT. Amino acid sequence: CASGRLLGNTEAFF.

This clonotype turned up a few times. The chain carries TRBV27 and TRBJ1-4; unclear D gene. The CDR3 runs to 15 residues. Looked up from germline, CDR1 is MNHEY and CDR2 is SMNVEV (reference sequence). Trimming removed 0 bases at V and 3 bases at J, with 8 bases between. The CDR3 DNA sequence: TGTGCCAGCAGTTTATCTGCACAGCCTAATGAAAAACTGTTTTTT. It encodes CASSLSAQPNEKLFF. The full variable domain, in which reference TRBV27 and TRBJ1-4 provide the parts outside the CDR3, is EAQVTQNPRYLITVTGKKLTVTCSQNMNHEYMSWYRQDPGLGLRQIYYSMNVEVTDKGDVPEGYKVSRKEKRNFPLILESPSPNQTSLYFCASSLSAQPNEKLFFGSGTQLSVL.

This clonotype has only a few counts. CDR3 nucleotides: TGTGCCAGTAGGGACAGGCTTTACACAGATACGCAGTATTTT. Translating it yields CASRDRLYTDTQYF. This chain joins TRBV6-1 and TRBJ2-3; 8 bases are a match to TRBD1. V shed 9 bases and J 2 bases; nucleotides not matched to a gene: 7. There are 14 residues in the CDR3. Germline CDR1 MNHNS, CDR2 SASEGT.

This chain links TRBV28 with TRBJ1-1, with D perhaps matching TRBD1 (6 bases). The CDR3 covers 14 residues. CDR1 and CDR2 (germline): MDHEN, SYDVKM. V gave up 7 bases and J gave up 5 bases, with 17 bases separating them. DNA for the CDR3: TGTGCCAGCACCTTGGGGGGGCGGGGTACTGAAGCTTTCTTT. It specifies CASTLGGRGTEAFF.

V and J are TRBV12-3 or TRBV12-4 and TRBJ2-3, with TRBD2 as a possible D gene (5 bases). This CDR3 comprises 15 residues. The V end was cut by 0 bases, the J end by 2 bases, with 9 bases between. DNA for the CDR3: TGTGCCAGCAGTTTAGCGACCGGGGACACAGATACGCAGTATTTT. Its translation: CASSLATGDTDTQYF.

The rearrangement uses TRBV5-1 and TRBJ2-1; TRBD2 agrees at 10 bases. The CDR3 is 15 amino acids. V was pared by 3 bases and J by 7 bases, with 7 bases of the junction left unmatched. Germline V gene sequence: CDR1 SGHRS, CDR2 YFSETQ. CDR3 protein: CASSSQAGGRNEQFF. CDR3 sequence (DNA): TGCGCCAGCAGCTCCCAAGCGGGAGGGAGAAATGAGCAGTTCTTC.

There are a few counts of this clonotype. The V and J genes are TRBV5-1 and TRBJ1-6; unclear D gene. This CDR3 has 13 residues. Germline values: CDR1 SGHRS, CDR2 YFSETQ. The V and J ends lost 2 bases and 9 bases respectively, with 9 bases between them. The CDR3 nucleotides are TGCGCCAGCAGCTTTATGGAGGGTTCACCCCTCCACTTT. Translating gives CASSFMEGSPLHF.

This clonotype showed up just a few times. V is TRBV12-3 or TRBV12-4 and J is TRBJ2-3; 9 positions agree with TRBD1. Trimming took 5 bases from V and 1 from J; bases not matched to a gene: 4. The CDR3 runs 15 residues. The CDR3 sequence: CASSHRQGGTDTQYF. CDR3 DNA sequence: TGTGCCAGCAGTCACCGACAGGGGGGCACAGATACGCAGTATTTT.

V is TRBV10-3 and J is TRBJ2-5; D may correspond to TRBD1 or TRBD2 (6 bases each). Between the trimmed V and J ends, which lost 6 bases and 5 bases, there was a span of 13 bases. CDR3 length: 13 residues. The germline gives CDR1 ENHRY, CDR2 SYGVKD. CDR3 bases: TGTGCCATCAGAAAATGGGGGGCTGAGACCCAGTACTTC. Protein sequence: CAIRKWGAETQYF.

V and J are TRBV7-9 and TRBJ2-7, with D perhaps TRBD1 (5 bases). Per the germline V gene, CDR1 is SEHNR and CDR2 is FQNEAQ (reference sequence). The CDR3 has 16 residues. V gave up 1 base and J gave up 0 bases, with 13 bases separating them. CDR3 region: CASSLDQGISSYEQYF. DNA for the CDR3: TGTGCCAGCAGCTTAGATCAGGGAATAAGCTCCTACGAGCAGTACTTC.

This clonotype was seen more than once but under ten times. The chain joins TRBV29-1 to TRBJ2-5, with 12 bases lining up with TRBD2. Germline V gene data show CDR1 as SQVTM and CDR2 as ANQGSEA. The CDR3 consists of 14 residues. The V and J ends lost 6 bases and 5 bases, in that order; junction bases with no gene match: 7. CDR3 sequence: CSVATSGRPETQYF. The CDR3 DNA is TGCAGCGTAGCCACTAGCGGGAGGCCGGAGACCCAGTACTTC.

The chain has TRBV11-2 and TRBJ2-5; TRBD2 agrees at 11 bases. Germline V CDR1 and CDR2: SGHAT, FQNNGV. With V trimmed by 5 bases and J by 8 bases, 7 bases remained unmatched. The CDR3 is 14 amino acids. In DNA, the CDR3 is TGTGCCAGCAGCCCCGGGACTAGCGGACTTACCCAGTACTTC. This encodes CASSPGTSGLTQYF.

In this sample, this clonotype turned up once. V is TRBV6-2 or TRBV6-3 and J is TRBJ2-3; TRBD2 agrees at 9 bases. Germline CDR1 reads MNHEY; CDR2 reads SVGEGT. J gave up 2 bases and V 7 bases, and 10 bases lay outside the gene matches. The length of the CDR3 is 16 residues. CDR3 protein: CASTNRLADNTDTQYF. The CDR3 coding sequence is TGTGCCAGCACGAACAGACTAGCGGATAACACAGATACGCAGTATTTT.

The chain joins TRBV5-1 to TRBJ1-1; D possibly corresponds to TRBD1 (6 bases). Germline lookup yields CDR1 SGHRS and CDR2 YFSETQ. The V and J ends lost 2 bases and 1 base respectively, with 12 bases between them. The CDR3 has 15 amino acids. The CDR3 here is CASSFSGTRNTEAFF. CDR3 in DNA: TGCGCCAGCAGCTTTTCAGGGACACGGAACACTGAAGCTTTCTTT.

This clonotype was counted between two and nine times. The chain employs TRBV27 and TRBJ1-4; a possible D gene is TRBD1 (6 bases). V lost 4 bases and J lost 8, with 14 bases in between. The V gene's germline CDR1 is MNHEY and CDR2 SMNVEV (reference sequence). CDR3 size: 14 residues. For the CDR3, the DNA is TGTGCCAGCAGTTCGGGAGGGGGAGGAGAAAAACTGTTTTTT. As protein: CASSSGGGGEKLFF.

The chain combines TRBV9 with TRBJ1-1; D perhaps matches TRBD1 (6 bases). The CDR3 sequence is 17 residues long. Germline V gene sequence: CDR1 SGDLS, CDR2 YYNGEE. Trimming took 0 bases from V and 6 from J, leaving 21 bases between them. This CDR3 is CASSVGWGGTKSAEAFF. The CDR3 region has the DNA TGTGCCAGCAGCGTAGGATGGGGGGGCACCAAAAGTGCTGAAGCTTTCTTT.